A selection of T cell receptor beta chains follows, all from one sample in a study of shared clonotypes between healthy human individuals. Clones were read by immunoSEQ multiplex PCR, and TCRdb kept only the in-frame ones, dropping some. The data hold approximately 350,000 clones, with 96% observed a single time. The specimen was memory CD8+ T cells sorted from blood. The receptors were sampled from a man aged 25 to 40 in good health. CDR3s include the opening cysteine and the closing phenylalanine or tryptophan. D genes are given only for firm matches.

v_gene: TRBV5-1; d_gene: -; j_gene: TRBJ2-7; CDR3aa: CASAPTMGRYSYEQYF; CDR3nt: TGCGCCAGCGCCCCGACCATGGGGCGGTACTCCTACGAGCAGTACTTC
v_gene: TRBV4-2; d_gene: -; j_gene: TRBJ2-5; CDR3aa: CASSRTDLQETQYF; CDR3nt: TGTGCCAGCAGCCGAACTGACTTACAAGAGACCCAGTACTTC
v_gene: TRBV6-1; d_gene: TRBD1; j_gene: TRBJ1-1; CDR3aa: CASSGRDRAEAFF; CDR3nt: TGTGCCAGCAGTGGGAGAGACAGGGCTGAAGCTTTCTTT
v_gene: TRBV7-2; d_gene: TRBD2; j_gene: TRBJ2-1; CDR3aa: CASSSTSGTILEYNEQFF; CDR3nt: TGTGCCAGCAGCTCCACTAGCGGCACTATTCTGGAGTACAATGAGCAGTTCTTC
v_gene: TRBV5-6; d_gene: TRBD1; j_gene: TRBJ2-5; CDR3aa: CASSRPTGGGETQYF; CDR3nt: TGTGCCAGCAGCCGTCCGACAGGGGGCGGGGAGACCCAGTACTTC
v_gene: TRBV9; d_gene: -; j_gene: TRBJ2-3; CDR3aa: CASSVDSRAITDTQYF; CDR3nt: TGTGCCAGCAGCGTAGACTCGCGAGCAATCACAGATACGCAGTATTTT
v_gene: TRBV11-2; d_gene: -; j_gene: TRBJ2-7; CDR3aa: CASSFDGTFTYEQYF; CDR3nt: TGTGCCAGCAGCTTCGACGGGACTTTTACCTACGAGCAGTACTTC
v_gene: TRBV28; d_gene: TRBD1; j_gene: TRBJ1-3; CDR3aa: CASEPGQGNTIYF; CDR3nt: TGTGCCAGCGAACCGGGACAGGGAAACACCATATATTTT
v_gene: TRBV5-8; d_gene: -; j_gene: TRBJ1-5; CDR3aa: CASTVGQGGQPQHF; CDR3nt: TGTGCCAGCACGGTGGGGCAGGGCGGGCAGCCCCAGCATTTT
v_gene: TRBV9; d_gene: TRBD2; j_gene: TRBJ2-5; CDR3aa: CASSVVAGGETQYF; CDR3nt: TGTGCCAGCAGCGTAGTCGCGGGAGGGGAGACCCAGTACTTC